The 9 T cell receptor beta chains below come from one sample, sequenced in a study of T cell responses to AZD1222 COVID-19 vaccine. Profiled with immunoSEQ multiplex PCR; TCRdb holds only in-frame clones, not every one. This table has under 130,000 clones, roughly 90% appearing once. Specimen: peripheral blood, collected on day 0 of AZD1222 vaccination. The origin of the receptors is an adult in good health.

The V and J genes are TRBV6-2 or TRBV6-3 and TRBJ1-1, with D hard to call. Germline CDR1 and CDR2: MNHEY and SVGEGT. V was clipped by 2 bases and J by 0 bases, with 13 bases between them. The CDR3 is 16 amino acids. CDR3 DNA sequence: TGTGCCAGCAGTTACACCGTGGGCGACATGAACACTGAAGCTTTCTTT. Its protein product is CASSYTVGDMNTEAFF.

The chain combines TRBV5-1 with TRBJ2-3, with 10 nucleotides matching TRBD2. CDR1 is SGHRS, CDR2 YFSETQ, per germline. With V trimmed by 0 bases and J by 3 bases, 4 bases remained unmatched. The CDR3 length is 16 residues. The CDR3 DNA reads TGCGCCAGCAGCTTGGAAGTAGCGGGGGGTACAGATACGCAGTATTTT. This gives the protein CASSLEVAGGTDTQYF.

The chain has TRBV24-1 and TRBJ2-2; D possibly matches TRBD1 or TRBD2 (5 bases each). The V gene lost 5 bases and the J gene lost 6 bases, with 18 bases spanning the gap. This CDR3 has 16 amino acids. The germline gives CDR1 KGHDR, CDR2 SFDVKD. This CDR3 is CATSAGRKGTAGELFF. The CDR3 DNA sequence: TGTGCCACCAGTGCGGGCCGGAAAGGGACGGCCGGGGAGCTGTTTTTT.

The V and J genes are TRBV7-9 and TRBJ1-2, with D unresolved. Germline V gene data show CDR1 as SEHNR and CDR2 as FQNEAQ (reference sequence). Trimming shortened V by 4 bases and J by 4 bases, and 10 bases separated the two germline ends. The CDR3 is 13 residues long. The CDR3 loop reads CASSSLTPYGYTF. The CDR3 DNA follows: TGTGCCAGCAGCTCCCTGACCCCCTATGGCTACACCTTC.

This chain links TRBV5-4 with TRBJ2-5, with D possibly being TRBD1 (6 bases). Trimming left V 2 bases short and J 5 bases short, with 16 bases between. This CDR3 has 15 amino acids. Germline CDR1 reads SGHNT; CDR2 reads YYREEE (reference sequence). The CDR3 protein is CASSFYTGLGETQYF. In DNA, the CDR3 is TGTGCCAGCAGCTTCTACACAGGGTTGGGCGAGACCCAGTACTTC. The complete variable domain, with remaining parts taken from reference TRBV5-4 and TRBJ2-5, reads ETGVTQSPTHLIKTRGQQVTLRCSSQSGHNTVSWYQQALGQGPQFIFQYYREEENGRGNFPPRFSGLQFPNYSSELNVNALELDDSALYLCASSFYTGLGETQYFGPGTRLLVL.

The chain recombines TRBV5-6 with TRBJ2-1; 8 positions agree with TRBD2. The CDR3 runs to 15 residues. The ends lost 2 bases at V and 2 bases at J; junction bases unmatched: 3. CDR1 SGHDT and CDR2 YYEEEE come from the germline V gene. The CDR3 nucleotides are TGTGCCAGCAGCTTACTCGGGGGGGCCTACAATGAGCAGTTCTTC. This encodes CASSLLGGAYNEQFF.

The rearrangement uses TRBV7-9 and TRBJ1-2; D not certain. Per the germline V gene, CDR1 is SEHNR and CDR2 is FQNEAQ (reference sequence). V lost 5 bases to trimming and J lost 8 bases, with 12 bases between them. The CDR3 spans 12 residues. The CDR3 is CASSPVSGGYTF. DNA for the CDR3: TGTGCCAGCAGCCCAGTTTCAGGCGGCTACACCTTC.

The chain employs TRBV6-1 and TRBJ1-5; no clear D. Germline CDR1 MNHNS, CDR2 SASEGT. This CDR3 is 15 amino acids long. Trimming cost V 3 bases and J 0 bases, with 9 bases left between them. CDR3 loop: CASSDTGYSNQPQHF. In DNA form, the CDR3 reads TGTGCCAGCAGTGATACCGGGTATAGCAATCAGCCCCAGCATTTT.

This rearrangement joins TRBV7-2 to TRBJ1-4; D gene ambiguous. The V gene's germline CDR1 is SGHTA and CDR2 FQGNSA. The CDR3 consists of 14 residues. Trimming removed 6 bases at V and 7 bases at J, with 15 bases between. CDR3 residues: CASSLSGRSEKLFF. Written as DNA, the CDR3 is TGTGCCAGCAGTCTTTCGGGAAGGAGTGAAAAACTGTTTTTT.